This T cell receptor beta chain was obtained from a study of blood T cell repertoires in COVID-19. About the research overall: Acute-phase and convalescent COVID-19 samples originated in the United States, Italy and Spain. T cells, B-cell-depleted T cells, or PBMCs provided the cDNA or gDNA that served as material.

Per the original methods: Amplification with reference gene primers provided the estimates of nucleated cell counts. Clones were read by immunoSEQ multiplex PCR, and TCRdb kept only the in-frame ones, dropping some. Clonal size and the V and J genes are those of that table, whereas D and trimming came from the DNA. The sample includes 65,000 to 85,000 clones, 65% to 85% seen only once; the top ten take 15% to 20%. In this sample, this clone turned up once. Germline loops: CDR1 GTSNPN, CDR2 SVGIG (reference sequence). CDR3 length equals 15 residues. The ends lost 1 base at V and 4 bases at J; junction bases unmatched: 4.

The J gene is TRBJ1-6, the V gene TRBV30; 7 bases are a match to TRBD1. Sequencing was done on a sample of peripheral blood. The sequence derives from a woman aged 55-69 years with acute or convalescent COVID-19. This CDR3 reads CAWSGGTVYNSPLHF. CDR3 nucleotide sequence: TGTGCCTGGAGTGGCGGGACAGTGTATAATTCACCCCTCCACTTT.